The source of this TCR beta chain is a study of technical replicates of blood from a few donors. The assay was immunoSEQ multiplex PCR, and TCRdb's table has in-frame clones only and misses some. This table has about 89,000 clones, about 94% appearing once. The CDR3 length is 18 residues. Germline V CDR1 and CDR2: MNHNS, SASEGT. V lost 4 bases, J lost 0 bases, and 12 bases stayed unmatched. The chain recombines TRBV6-1 with TRBJ1-3; TRBD1 agrees at 7 bases. This receptor was identified in a human donor in good health. Material for sequencing was T cells isolated from PBMCs. The CDR3, as DNA: TGTGCCAGCAGTGGCAACCGGGACAGAATCAGCTCTGGAAACACCATATATTTT. As protein: CASSGNRDRISSGNTIYF.